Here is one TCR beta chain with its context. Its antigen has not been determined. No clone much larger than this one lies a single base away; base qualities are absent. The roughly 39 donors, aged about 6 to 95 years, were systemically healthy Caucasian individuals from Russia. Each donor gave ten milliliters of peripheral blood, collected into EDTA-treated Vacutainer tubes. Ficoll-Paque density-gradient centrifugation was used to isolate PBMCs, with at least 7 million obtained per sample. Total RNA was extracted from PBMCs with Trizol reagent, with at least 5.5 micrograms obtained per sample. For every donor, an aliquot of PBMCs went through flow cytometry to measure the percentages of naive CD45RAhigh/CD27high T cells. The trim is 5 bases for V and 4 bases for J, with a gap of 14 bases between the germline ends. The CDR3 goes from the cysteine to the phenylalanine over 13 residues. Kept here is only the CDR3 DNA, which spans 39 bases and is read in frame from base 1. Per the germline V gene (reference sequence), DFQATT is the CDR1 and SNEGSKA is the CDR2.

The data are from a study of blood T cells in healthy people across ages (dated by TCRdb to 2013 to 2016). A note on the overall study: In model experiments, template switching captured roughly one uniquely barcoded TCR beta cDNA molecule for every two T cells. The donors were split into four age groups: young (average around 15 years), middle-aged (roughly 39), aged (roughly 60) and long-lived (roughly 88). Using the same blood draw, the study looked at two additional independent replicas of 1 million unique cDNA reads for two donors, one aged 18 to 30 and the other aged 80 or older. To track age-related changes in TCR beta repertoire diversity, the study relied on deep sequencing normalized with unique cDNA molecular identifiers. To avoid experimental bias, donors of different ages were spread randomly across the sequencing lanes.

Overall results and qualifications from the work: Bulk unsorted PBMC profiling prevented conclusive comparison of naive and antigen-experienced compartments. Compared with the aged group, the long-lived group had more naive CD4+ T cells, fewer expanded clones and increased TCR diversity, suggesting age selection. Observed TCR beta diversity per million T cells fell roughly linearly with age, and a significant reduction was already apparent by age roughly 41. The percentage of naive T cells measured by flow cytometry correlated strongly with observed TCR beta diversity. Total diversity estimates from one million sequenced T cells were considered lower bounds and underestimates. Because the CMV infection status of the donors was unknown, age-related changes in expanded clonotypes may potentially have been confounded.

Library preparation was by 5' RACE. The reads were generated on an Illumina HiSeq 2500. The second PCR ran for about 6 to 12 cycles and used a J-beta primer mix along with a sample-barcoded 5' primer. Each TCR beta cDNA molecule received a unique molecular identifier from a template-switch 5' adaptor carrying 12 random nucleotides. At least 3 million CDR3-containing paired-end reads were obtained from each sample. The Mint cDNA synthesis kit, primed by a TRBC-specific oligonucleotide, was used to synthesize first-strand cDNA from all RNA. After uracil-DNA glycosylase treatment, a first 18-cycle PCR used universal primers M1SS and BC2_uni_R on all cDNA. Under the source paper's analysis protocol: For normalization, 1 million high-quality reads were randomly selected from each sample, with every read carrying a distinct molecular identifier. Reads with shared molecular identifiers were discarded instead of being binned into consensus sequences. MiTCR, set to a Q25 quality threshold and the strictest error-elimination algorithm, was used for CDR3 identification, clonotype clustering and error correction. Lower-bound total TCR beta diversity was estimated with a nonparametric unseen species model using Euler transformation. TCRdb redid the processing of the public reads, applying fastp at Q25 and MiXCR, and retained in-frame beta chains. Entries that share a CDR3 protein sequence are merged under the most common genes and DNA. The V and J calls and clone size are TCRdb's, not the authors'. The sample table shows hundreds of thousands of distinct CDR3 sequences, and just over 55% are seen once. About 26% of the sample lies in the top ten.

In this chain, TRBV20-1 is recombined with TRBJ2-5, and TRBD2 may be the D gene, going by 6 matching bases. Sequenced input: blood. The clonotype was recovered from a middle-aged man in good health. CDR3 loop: CSALAQGGETQYF. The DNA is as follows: TGCAGTGCTCTAGCTCAGGGAGGAGAGACCCAGTACTTC.